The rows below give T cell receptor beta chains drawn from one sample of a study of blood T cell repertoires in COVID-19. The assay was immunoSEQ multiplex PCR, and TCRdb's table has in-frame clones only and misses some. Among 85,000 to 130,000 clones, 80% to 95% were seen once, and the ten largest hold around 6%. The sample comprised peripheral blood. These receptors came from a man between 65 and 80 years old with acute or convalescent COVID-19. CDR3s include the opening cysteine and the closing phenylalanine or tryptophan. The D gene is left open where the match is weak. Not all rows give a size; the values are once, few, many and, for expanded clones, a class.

TGTGCCAGCAGGGGACCGGGACAGGGTAGCTACGAGCAGTACTTC,CASRGPGQGSYEQYF,few,TRBD1,TRBJ2-7,TRBV28
TGTGCCTGGAGTGTACCCGGGGGTCTCTATGGCTACACCTTC,CAWSVPGGLYGYTF,once,NA,TRBJ1-2,TRBV30
TGTGCCAGCAGCTTGGACGTCGGCGGGGATGGCTACACCTTC,CASSLDVGGDGYTF,NA,NA,TRBJ1-2,TRBV5-4
TGTGCCAGCAGCTTGGAGACGGGAGGGTCCTACGAGCAGTACTTC,CASSLETGGSYEQYF,NA,TRBD2,TRBJ2-7,TRBV7-9
TGTGCCAGCACCCCCGACAGGGGGAGACTCTATGGCTACACCTTC,CASTPDRGRLYGYTF,NA,TRBD1,TRBJ1-2,TRBV6-5
TGTGCCAGCAGCTCGTTACCCGGTGTCCGGGATAGGCCCTATGGCTACACCTTC,CASSSLPGVRDRPYGYTF,NA,NA,TRBJ1-2,TRBV5-5
TGTGCCAGCAGTGAGGAAACCGGGACAGGGCCCTACGAGCAGTACTTC,CASSEETGTGPYEQYF,NA,TRBD1,TRBJ2-7,TRBV6-1
TGTGCCAGCTCACATTCACAGGGGGCTGGCTACACCTTC,CASSHSQGAGYTF,NA,TRBD1,TRBJ1-2,TRBV18
TGTGCCAGCAGCCAAATCGAGAGCTCCTATAATTCACCCCTCCACTTT,CASSQIESSYNSPLHF,NA,NA,TRBJ1-6,TRBV3-1/TRBV3-2
TGTGCCAGCTATAACGGGGGGAGCTCCTACGAGCAGTACTTC,CASYNGGSSYEQYF,NA,TRBD2,TRBJ2-7,TRBV28
TGTGCCACCAGCGGCTTGGCTAGCGGGAGTTGGTACGAGCAGTACTTC,CATSGLASGSWYEQYF,NA,TRBD2,TRBJ2-7,TRBV15
TGTGCCAGCAACACCTCGGGTTGGAGGGTGTCGACAGATACGCAGTATTTT,CASNTSGWRVSTDTQYF,NA,NA,TRBJ2-3,TRBV21-1
TGTGCCAGCAGCTTAGGCTCCAGGGGCAGCTATGGCTACACCTTC,CASSLGSRGSYGYTF,NA,NA,TRBJ1-2,TRBV7-2
TGTGCCAGCAGCCAGGGGTACACTGAAGCTTTCTTT,CASSQGYTEAFF,NA,NA,TRBJ1-1,TRBV5-6
TGTGCCAGCTCACCCGGACAGGGGGATTATCAGCCCCAGCATTTT,CASSPGQGDYQPQHF,NA,TRBD1,TRBJ1-5,TRBV18
TGTGCCAGCAGCTTGGGGGGAGGGGGCACTGAAGCTTTCTTT,CASSLGGGGTEAFF,NA,NA,TRBJ1-1,TRBV5-4
TGTGCCAGCAGCGCCTGGACAGGGGGCGGCTATGGCTACACCTTC,CASSAWTGGGYGYTF,NA,TRBD1,TRBJ1-2,TRBV9
TGCGCCAGCAGTGAGCAGGGGACAGTAGCTTACGAGCAGTACTTC,CASSEQGTVAYEQYF,few,TRBD1,TRBJ2-7,TRBV10-1
TGTGCCAGCAGCTTTAGCCCCTATGAGCAGTTCTTC,CASSFSPYEQFF,NA,NA,TRBJ2-1,TRBV7-2
TGTGCCAGCAGCTTAGTCCGGGGTACCGGGGAGCTGTTTTTT,CASSLVRGTGELFF,NA,NA,TRBJ2-2,TRBV7-2
TGTGCCAGCAGTTTTGGAGGGTCGAACACTGAAGCTTTCTTT,CASSFGGSNTEAFF,NA,NA,TRBJ1-1,TRBV28
TGCGCCAGCAGCTCCGGGACTAGCGGGTCCTACAATGAGCAGTTCTTC,CASSSGTSGSYNEQFF,NA,TRBD2,TRBJ2-1,TRBV5-1
TGTGCCAGCAGCCAAGACCCGGGATTGGTCGAGCAGTACTTC,CASSQDPGLVEQYF,once,NA,TRBJ2-7,TRBV4-2
TGTGCCAGTAAGTTGACAGCTCCCACTGGAAACACCATATATTTT,CASKLTAPTGNTIYF,NA,NA,TRBJ1-3,TRBV19
TGCGCCAGCAGCTTCCGCCAGCAACAGTCTCCCACCAATGAGCAGTTCTTC,CASSFRQQQSPTNEQFF,NA,NA,TRBJ2-1,TRBV5-1
TGTGCCAGCAGCTCAGGCTCCTATAATTCACCCCTCCACTTT,CASSSGSYNSPLHF,NA,NA,TRBJ1-6,TRBV7-2
TGTGCCAGCAGCCACGGACAGGGGGCCATGGAGACCCAGTACTTC,CASSHGQGAMETQYF,NA,TRBD1,TRBJ2-5,TRBV11-3
TGTGCCAGCAGCGCTACAGGGACCTGGGAGACCCAGTACTTC,CASSATGTWETQYF,NA,NA,TRBJ2-5,TRBV9
TGTGCCAGCAGCTTGGACAGGGGGGTCACTGAAGCTTTCTTT,CASSLDRGVTEAFF,NA,TRBD1,TRBJ1-1,TRBV5-4
TGTGCCAGCAGCCCTTTCGCGGGGGGTGCCTACGAGCAGTACTTC,CASSPFAGGAYEQYF,NA,TRBD2,TRBJ2-7,TRBV3-1/TRBV3-2
TGTGCCAGTCGACCGCTCAACGCTCAGGGACTAGCGGGAGGGTTGGGCACCGGGGAGCTGTTTTTT,CASRPLNAQGLAGGLGTGELFF,NA,TRBD2,TRBJ2-2,TRBV19
TGTGCCAGCAGCAGGGGGGACAGCTATGGCTACACCTTC,CASSRGDSYGYTF,NA,TRBD1,TRBJ1-2,TRBV13
TGTGCCAGCAGCCTCAGAGGACTAACGGCCAAAAACATTCAGTACTTC,CASSLRGLTAKNIQYF,NA,NA,TRBJ2-4,TRBV3-1/TRBV3-2
TGTGCCGCCCGGGGGGGTAGGGGAGATAATGAGCAGTTCTTC,CAARGGRGDNEQFF,NA,TRBD2,TRBJ2-1,TRBV27
TGTGCCAGCAGCCAAGAACTAGCGGGGGGCCCGTGGCATGAGCAGTTCTTC,CASSQELAGGPWHEQFF,NA,TRBD2,TRBJ2-1,TRBV14
TGCGCCAGCAGCGGGACACAGGGTAGGAACACTGAAGCTTTCTTT,CASSGTQGRNTEAFF,NA,NA,TRBJ1-1,TRBV5-1
TGTGCCAGCAGCCCGACAGGCTCTAACTATGGCTACACCTTC,CASSPTGSNYGYTF,NA,NA,TRBJ1-2,TRBV25-1
TGTGCCAGCTCACCTAGCGGGGCCCGCGAGGTTGGAGCTTTCTTT,CASSPSGAREVGAFF,NA,NA,TRBJ1-1,TRBV18
TGTGCCAGCAGCTCCCCTCGGGATGGGAACTATGGCTACACCTTC,CASSSPRDGNYGYTF,NA,NA,TRBJ1-2,TRBV7-9
TGCGCCAGCAGCTTGGAAGGGGTGGGCGACTATGGCTACACCTTC,CASSLEGVGDYGYTF,NA,NA,TRBJ1-2,TRBV5-1
TGTGCCAGCAGTCCCCCTATAGGCGTCGGGACCTACGAGCAGTACTTC,CASSPPIGVGTYEQYF,NA,NA,TRBJ2-7,TRBV6-6
TGTGCCAGCAGTTACTCAGGCCGTATAGCGTCGGTCCAAGAGACCCAGTACTTC,CASSYSGRIASVQETQYF,NA,NA,TRBJ2-5,TRBV6-2/TRBV6-3
TGTGCCAGCAGCTTACTGACAGGGGCAAGCTCCTACGAGCAGTACTTC,CASSLLTGASSYEQYF,NA,TRBD1,TRBJ2-7,TRBV7-9
TGTGCCAGCAGCGTTGGTAGCGGGAGCTACGAGCAGTACTTC,CASSVGSGSYEQYF,NA,TRBD2,TRBJ2-7,TRBV9